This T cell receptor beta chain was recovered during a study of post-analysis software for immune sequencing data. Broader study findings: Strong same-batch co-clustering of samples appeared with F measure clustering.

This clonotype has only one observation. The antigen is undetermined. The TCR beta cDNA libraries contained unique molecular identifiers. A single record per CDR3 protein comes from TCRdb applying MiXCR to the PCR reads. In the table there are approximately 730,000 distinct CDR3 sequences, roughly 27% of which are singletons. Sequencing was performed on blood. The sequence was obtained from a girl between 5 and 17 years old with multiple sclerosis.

CDR3 sequence (DNA): TGTGCCAGCAGCTTGGAGTTCGGGGGAGCGATACAGACCCAGTACTTC. This encodes CASSLEFGGAIQTQYF. V usage is TRBV5-6 and J usage is TRBJ2-5; perhaps TRBD2 as D (6 bases). Per germline, CDR1 SGHDT and CDR2 YYEEEE. Trimming pared 0 bases from V and 6 bases from J, leaving 18 bases between. This CDR3 is built from 16 residues.